The 30 T cell receptor beta chains listed next were all sequenced from one sample in a study of neurological immune-mediated disorders. Each CDR3 protein gets one entry after TCRdb re-called the 5' RACE reads with MiXCR. The sample holds tens of thousands of distinct CDR3 sequences, roughly 3.2% seen once. Source material: PBMCs. Receptors originate from a man in his forties with multiple sclerosis.

This clonotype was observed many times. The chain links TRBV5-5 to TRBJ2-5; 7 nucleotides agree with TRBD1. The CDR3 totals 13 residues. Germline V CDR1 and CDR2: SGHKS, YYEKEE (reference sequence). The J segment lost 5 bases and the V segment lost 0 bases, leaving 1 base of the junction unmatched. The CDR3 DNA reads as TGTGCCAGCAGCTTGGAGGGGGCGGAGACCCAGTACTTC. Translated: CASSLEGAETQYF.

This clonotype was detected ten times or more. The V and J genes are TRBV7-6 and TRBJ2-7, with D perhaps TRBD1 (6 bases). V lost 5 bases to trimming and J lost 6 bases, with 23 bases between them. The CDR3 length is 16 residues. CDR1 and CDR2 from the germline V gene are SGHVS and FNYEAQ. CDR3 protein: CASSPRWGQGSGEQYF. In DNA form, the CDR3 reads TGTGCCAGCAGCCCAAGGTGGGGTCAGGGGTCGGGCGAGCAGTACTTC.

The V and J genes are TRBV12-3 or TRBV12-4 and TRBJ2-3, with 8 bases aligning to TRBD2. J gave up 0 bases and V 5 bases, and 13 bases lay outside the gene matches. The CDR3 is 18 amino acids. The CDR3 region has the DNA TGTGCCAGCAGTCCCCTCCTGGGTCGGGAGGGGAGCACAGATACGCAGTATTTT. It specifies CASSPLLGREGSTDTQYF.

This clonotype was counted many times. The CDR3 reads CSVSPMNTEAFF. DNA of the CDR3: TGCAGCGTTTCTCCCATGAACACTGAAGCTTTCTTT. The chain is built from TRBV29-1 and TRBJ1-1; no reliable D call. The V gene lost 5 bases and the J gene lost 0 bases, with 7 bases spanning the gap. Germline V gene lookup returns CDR1 SQVTM and CDR2 ANQGSEA. The CDR3 covers 12 residues.

This clonotype was seen ten or more times. This sequence joins TRBV10-2 and TRBJ1-3; D is unclear. This CDR3 is built from 14 residues. The V end lost 6 bases, the J end lost 0 bases, and 9 bases lay between the germline ends. Germline V gene sequence: CDR1 WSHSY, CDR2 SAAADI. The CDR3 is CASSHGFSGNTIYF. The CDR3 coding sequence is TGCGCCAGCAGCCACGGCTTCTCTGGAAACACCATATATTTT.

This clonotype came up many times. This rearrangement joins TRBV20-1 to TRBJ1-5; the D is unclear. Germline assignment: CDR1 DFQATT and CDR2 SNEGSKA (reference sequence). V dropped 1 base and J dropped 0 bases, with 7 bases sitting between them. CDR3 length: 14 amino acids. CDR3 residues: CSARVTPSNQPQHF. In DNA form, the CDR3 reads TGCAGTGCTAGAGTGACACCTAGCAATCAGCCCCAGCATTTT.

Many counts were recorded for this clonotype. The chain couples TRBV30 to TRBJ2-3; tentatively, D is TRBD2 (6 bases). Per germline, CDR1 GTSNPN and CDR2 SVGIG (reference sequence). The germline V and J ends were trimmed by 1 base and 3 bases, with 11 bases remaining between them. The CDR3 has 14 amino acids. The CDR3 DNA follows: TGTGCCTGGAGTGGTCGGGGGAAAACAGATACGCAGTATTTT. Translating gives CAWSGRGKTDTQYF.

This clonotype was seen repeatedly, ten times or more. This chain connects TRBV12-3 or TRBV12-4 to TRBJ2-1; 11 bases fit TRBD2. V trimming: 5 bases; J trimming: 3 bases; junction bases outside the gene matches: 3. The CDR3 is made up of 15 amino acids. CDR3 nucleotides: TGTGCCAGCAGTCACGGGACTAGCGGCTACAATGAGCAGTTCTTC. This encodes CASSHGTSGYNEQFF.

In its sample, this clonotype was seen many times. This chain links TRBV20-1 with TRBJ2-7, with D perhaps TRBD2 (6 bases). The germline gives CDR1 DFQATT, CDR2 SNEGSKA (reference sequence). Between the trimmed V and J ends, which lost 0 bases and 9 bases, there was a span of 15 bases. The CDR3 is 13 amino acids. The CDR3: CSAREVRDGGQYF. The CDR3 DNA reads as TGCAGTGCTAGAGAGGTCCGGGACGGGGGGCAGTACTTC.

This clonotype was detected many times. The V and J genes are TRBV9 and TRBJ2-3; TRBD1 is a possible D gene (5 bases). Germline assignment: CDR1 SGDLS and CDR2 YYNGEE. This CDR3 is built from 18 residues. V was cut by 0 bases and J by 0 bases, with 17 bases left in between. The CDR3 DNA sequence: TGTGCCAGCAGCGTAGGTAGGGGTAACTTCCCTAGCACAGATACGCAGTATTTT. Translation gives CASSVGRGNFPSTDTQYF.

This clonotype was recorded many times. This chain joins TRBV20-1 and TRBJ1-2; D gene unclear. The germline CDR1 and CDR2 sequences are DFQATT and SNEGSKA (reference sequence). The CDR3 consists of 14 residues. Trimming cost V 3 bases and J 3 bases, with 14 bases left between them. In DNA form, the CDR3 reads TGCAGTGCTAGGGTCGCATTTGGGGACTATGGCTACACCTTC. Its protein is CSARVAFGDYGYTF.

This clonotype was observed many times. The rearrangement joins TRBV5-6 to TRBJ2-7, with unresolved D. This CDR3 is built from 13 residues. V dropped 3 bases and J dropped 3 bases, with 10 bases sitting between them. Germline values: CDR1 SGHDT, CDR2 YYEEEE. CDR3 nucleotides: TGTGCCAGCAGCTCGATGACGGTCTACGAGCAGTACTTC. Protein sequence: CASSSMTVYEQYF.

Ten or more counts support this clonotype. This chain links TRBV7-9 with TRBJ2-1; D gene uncertain. The CDR3 has 12 residues. Germline CDR1 is SEHNR and CDR2 is FQNEAQ (reference sequence). The ends were cut back, 5 bases at V and 12 bases at J, with 14 bases in the middle. CDR3 sequence: CASSPDQSGQFF. In DNA, the CDR3 is TGTGCCAGCAGCCCGGACCAGTCAGGGCAGTTCTTC.

This clonotype has at least ten counts. CDR3 sequence (DNA): TGCGCCAGCAGCTCCGACCCGCCGGGGGCCAACGTCCTGACTTTC. Residues: CASSSDPPGANVLTF. J is TRBJ2-6 and V is TRBV5-1; D remains ambiguous. CDR1 is SGHRS, CDR2 YFSETQ, per germline. Trimming took 3 bases from V and 4 from J, leaving 11 bases between them. The CDR3 contains 15 residues.

This clonotype appeared many times. This chain joins TRBV20-1 and TRBJ2-1; D is undetermined. Deletions cut 7 bases from V and 6 bases from J, with 13 bases between. There are 12 residues in the CDR3. The germline gives CDR1 DFQATT, CDR2 SNEGSKA (reference sequence). CDR3 in amino acids: CSVPLLGNEQFF. The CDR3 coding sequence is TGCAGTGTCCCCCTATTAGGCAATGAGCAGTTCTTC.

This clonotype was found many times. A read error may explain this, as a much larger clone is one base away. This chain links TRBV10-3 with TRBJ2-4, with 7 bases aligning to TRBD1. Germline CDR1 and CDR2: ENHRY and SYGVKD. CDR3 length: 13 residues. Trimming at V came to 10 bases and at J to 10 bases, leaving 13 bases not matched to a gene. The DNA for the CDR3 is TGTGCCACCACAGGGGACACTGGAAAAATTCAGTACTTC. Amino acid sequence: CATTGDTGKIQYF.

There are many counts of this clonotype. At one end, the junction sequence differs from germline, possibly due to a read error. This chain joins TRBV20-1 and TRBJ2-7, with D possibly being TRBD2 (5 bases). The CDR3 has 10 amino acids. Germline CDR1 DFQATT, CDR2 SNEGSKA (reference sequence). The CDR3 protein is CSASPETTIF. For the CDR3, the DNA is TGCAGTGCGTCCCCAGAGACTACTATTTTC.

This clonotype was recorded at least ten times. The V gene is TRBV5-5, the J gene TRBJ2-1; 10 nucleotides align to TRBD2. Germline V gene data show CDR1 as SGHKS and CDR2 as YYEKEE (reference sequence). After removal of 2 bases from V and 9 bases from J, the junction contained 11 bases not matched to a gene. CDR3 length: 16 residues. Written as DNA, the CDR3 is TGTGCCAGCAGCTTTAATCCGGGACTAGCGTATGGTGAGCAGTTCTTC. This gives the protein CASSFNPGLAYGEQFF.

This clonotype was seen repeatedly, ten times or more. The chain couples TRBV7-3 to TRBJ2-2; the D gene is possibly TRBD2 (6 bases). V lost 2 bases, J lost 6 bases, and 10 bases lay in between. CDR1 is SGHTA and CDR2 is FQGTGA in the germline V gene. This CDR3 contains 14 residues. As DNA, the CDR3 is TGTGCCAGCAGCTTAGGGGGGAGCGCCGGGGAGCTGTTTTTT. Protein sequence: CASSLGGSAGELFF.

Concerning this clonotype: A much larger clone sits a single nucleotide away, making a read error possible. CDR3 loop: CATSLGNQHQHF. The CDR3 nucleotides read TGTGCCACCAGTCTGGGCAATCAGCACCAGCATTTT. V gene TRBV15 combines with J gene TRBJ1-5; D ambiguous. In germline, CDR1 is LNHNV, CDR2 YYDKDF (reference sequence). This CDR3 has 12 amino acids.

There are many counts of this clonotype. The chain recombines TRBV6-5 with TRBJ1-4, with D maybe TRBD1 (5 bases). Germline CDR1 reads MNHEY; CDR2 reads SVGAGI. The CDR3 spans 12 residues. V lost 8 bases to trimming and J lost 8 bases, with 12 bases between them. As DNA, the CDR3 is TGTGCCAGCGGGAGGGGTTTAGAAAAACTGTTTTTT. This sequence encodes CASGRGLEKLFF.

This clonotype occurred many times. The chain recombines TRBV29-1 with TRBJ1-2, with D unclear. The CDR3 has 12 residues. Per germline, CDR1 SQVTM and CDR2 ANQGSEA. The V end lost 3 bases, the J end lost 5 bases, and 10 bases lay between the germline ends. CDR3 sequence: CSVDEGGYGYTF. CDR3 DNA sequence: TGCAGCGTTGATGAGGGCGGGTATGGCTACACCTTC.

As concerns this clonotype: Possible read error: a much larger clone is one base away. The chain has TRBV20-1 and TRBJ1-1; D is unresolved. Trimming shortened V by 7 bases and J by 0 bases, and 9 bases separated the two germline ends. Germline lookup yields CDR1 DFQATT and CDR2 SNEGSKA (reference sequence). The CDR3 runs to 12 residues. CDR3 sequence reads: CSDTILNTEAFF. In DNA form, the CDR3 reads TGCAGTGATACCATCTTGAACACTGAAGCTTTCTTT.

The CDR3 DNA is TGTGCCAGCAGCTTATTTACCGGGCACACCGGGGAGCTGTTTTTT. This translates into CASSLFTGHTGELFF. This chain joins TRBV7-6 and TRBJ2-2; D is uncertain. Trimming pared 2 bases from V and 3 bases from J, leaving 10 bases between. CDR1 is SGHVS, CDR2 FNYEAQ, per germline. This CDR3 contains 15 residues.

This clonotype was recorded many times. The J gene is TRBJ1-5, the V gene TRBV5-6; D is unclear. The CDR3 is 12 amino acids. CDR1 is SGHDT and CDR2 is YYEEEE in the germline V gene. V shed 2 bases and J shed 2 bases, with 2 bases lying between them. The CDR3 sequence: CASSFGNQPQHF. The CDR3 DNA is TGTGCCAGCAGCTTCGGCAATCAGCCCCAGCATTTT.

There are many counts of this clonotype. This chain connects TRBV18 to TRBJ1-1; D is perhaps TRBD1 (6 bases). Germline values: CDR1 KGHSH, CDR2 LQKENI. The CDR3 consists of 14 residues. V was clipped by 3 bases and J by 7 bases, with 15 bases between them. CDR3 nucleotide sequence: TGTGCCAGCTCACCGCAACAGGGACGGATTGAAGCTTTCTTT. Translation: CASSPQQGRIEAFF. Combining the CDR3 with reference TRBV18 and TRBJ1-1 gives the whole variable domain NAGVMQNPRHLVRRRGQEARLRCSPMKGHSHVYWYRQLPEEGLKFMVYLQKENIIDESGMPKERFSAEFPKEGPSILRIQQVVRGDSAAYFCASSPQQGRIEAFFGQGTRLTVV.

This clonotype was picked up one time. A much larger clone lies one base from this, so it may be a read error. The CDR3 does not close with the conserved phenylalanine or tryptophan, likely indicating a read error. The CDR3, as DNA: TGTGCCAGCAGTGAATACAACAGGGGGCTGGGGCGGACTGAAGCTTTCCTT. Its translation is CASSEYNRGLGRTEAFL. V usage is TRBV25-1 and J usage is TRBJ1-1; 9 bases align to TRBD1. J lost 5 bases, V lost 0 bases, and 10 bases had no gene match. Germline V gene lookup returns CDR1 MGHDK and CDR2 SYGVNS. This CDR3 is 17 amino acids long.

This clonotype was counted ten times or more. The chain recombines TRBV20-1 with TRBJ2-1, with D unresolved. V dropped 1 base and J dropped 6 bases, with 19 bases sitting between them. The germline gives CDR1 DFQATT, CDR2 SNEGSKA (reference sequence). The CDR3 sequence is 16 residues long. CDR3 sequence reads: CSARGGLTLLGNEQFF. The CDR3 bases are TGCAGTGCTAGAGGAGGCTTGACTCTTTTGGGCAATGAGCAGTTCTTC.

This clonotype was seen many times. The chain uses TRBV5-5 and TRBJ2-1; 13 bases are shared with TRBD2. This CDR3 contains 15 residues. The V segment lost 0 bases and the J segment 8 bases; nucleotides outside the gene matches: 2. The V gene's germline CDR1 is SGHKS and CDR2 YYEKEE (reference sequence). The CDR3 nucleotides are TGTGCCAGCAGCTTGGAACTAGCGGGAGGGGATGAGCAGTTCTTC. Amino acid sequence: CASSLELAGGDEQFF.

The table lists this clonotype with many counts. The V and J genes are TRBV20-1 and TRBJ2-5; TRBD1 matches 8 bases. Trimming cost V 3 bases and J 4 bases; bases outside gene matches: 4. Germline V gene data show CDR1 as DFQATT and CDR2 as SNEGSKA (reference sequence). This CDR3 region has 13 residues. The CDR3: CSASRTGTETQYF. In DNA form, the CDR3 reads TGCAGTGCTAGCCGGACAGGGACAGAGACCCAGTACTTC.